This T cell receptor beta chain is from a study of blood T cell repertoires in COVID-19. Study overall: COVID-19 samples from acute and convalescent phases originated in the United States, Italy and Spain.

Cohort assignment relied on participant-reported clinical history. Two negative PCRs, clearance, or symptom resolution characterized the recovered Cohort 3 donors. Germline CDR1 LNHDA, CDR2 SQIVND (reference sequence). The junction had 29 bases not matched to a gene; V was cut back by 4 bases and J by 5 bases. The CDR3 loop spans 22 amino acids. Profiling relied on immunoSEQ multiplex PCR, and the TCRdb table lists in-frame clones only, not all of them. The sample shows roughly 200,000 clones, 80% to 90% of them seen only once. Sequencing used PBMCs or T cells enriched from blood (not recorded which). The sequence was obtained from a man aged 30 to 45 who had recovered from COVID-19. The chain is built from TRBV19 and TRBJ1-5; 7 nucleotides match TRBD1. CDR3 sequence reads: CASSSATPGTARLRESHQPQHF. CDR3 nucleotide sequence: TGTGCCAGTAGTAGCGCTACACCAGGGACAGCGAGACTGAGGGAAAGCCATCAGCCCCAGCATTTT.